This TCR beta chain was retrieved from a study of cytomegalovirus exposure and HLA in healthy donors. Findings and limits, study-wide: The likely explanation for a cluster of highly shared sequence variants was sequencing artifact.

It was with 60 Vbeta and 13 Jbeta primers that the PCR ran. Method: immunoSEQ multiplex PCR; TCRdb's copy keeps in-frame clones and lacks some. The sample lists more than 85,000 clones; roughly 79% were seen once. This CDR3 has 14 amino acids. V gave up 4 bases and J gave up 0 bases, with 11 bases separating them. Germline CDR1 is SGHRS and CDR2 is YFSETQ. This clone has more than one count but fewer than ten. What it binds is unknown. The chain has TRBV5-1 and TRBJ2-7; D uncertain. The TCR sequence derives from a man aged 40-50 years in good health and CMV-seronegative. Material for sequencing was PBMCs. The CDR3 spells CASSPGGDSYEQYF. The DNA of the CDR3 is TGCGCCAGCAGCCCAGGTGGCGACTCCTACGAGCAGTACTTC.